This TCR beta chain was found in a study of shared clonotypes between healthy human individuals. Study-wide results and limits: It was the non-shared clonotypes that had lower generation probabilities than clonotypes shared by all four donors.

Notes on this clone: Its antigen is currently unknown.

Method: immunoSEQ multiplex PCR; TCRdb's copy keeps in-frame clones and lacks some. The table shows 2 million to 2.5 million clones, with less than 95% occurring only once. CDR1 is SGHVS and CDR2 is FQNEAQ in the germline V gene. Trimming took 2 bases from V and 4 from J, leaving 7 bases between them. The CDR3 is made up of 13 amino acids. Source material: naive CD4+ T cells from PBMCs. Subset defined: CD45RA+ positively selected. The chain has TRBV7-8 and TRBJ2-3, with D unclear. This clonotype was sampled from a man in his late teens or twenties in good health. Some clones in this sample may be carry-over from other donors' samples. The CDR3 is CASSLITADTQYF. Here the CDR3 DNA reads TGTGCCAGCAGCTTAATCACGGCAGATACGCAGTATTTT.